The rows below give T cell receptor beta chains drawn from one sample of a study of beta chain features in type 1 diabetes. Profiling relied on immunoSEQ multiplex PCR, and the TCRdb table lists in-frame clones only, not all of them. The data contain 810,000 or so clones, about a sixth of them seen just once; the ten biggest clones take up 0.02% to 0.025%. Sequenced input: naive CD4+ T cells from blood. The source of these receptors is a woman aged 18-29 years in good health. Each CDR3 is given with its conserved first and last residue. The D gene is left open where the match is weak. Only part of the rows carry a size: once, few, many, or a class if the clone is expanded.

d_call | clone_size | j_call | v_call | cdr3_aa | cdr3_nt
- | few | TRBJ2-7 | TRBV2 | CASSELLTNYEQYF | TGTGCCAGCAGTGAACTGCTGACCAACTACGAGCAGTACTTC
- | - | TRBJ2-7 | TRBV15 | CATSSSLSSYEQYF | TGTGCCACCAGCAGTTCGCTTAGCTCCTACGAGCAGTACTTC
- | - | TRBJ2-6 | TRBV7-2 | CASSSPAGANVLTF | TGTGCCAGCAGCTCGCCTGCTGGGGCCAACGTCCTGACTTTC
TRBD1 | few | TRBJ2-5 | TRBV6-5 | CASRTGTGPQETQYF | TGTGCCAGCAGAACCGGGACAGGACCCCAAGAGACCCAGTACTTC
TRBD1 | - | TRBJ1-2 | TRBV19 | CASRRGQSPEGYTF | TGTGCCAGTAGAAGGGGACAGTCGCCTGAAGGCTACACCTTC
- | - | TRBJ2-2 | TRBV2 | CASTGPGQNTGELFF | TGTGCCAGCACCGGGCCAGGACAGAACACCGGGGAGCTGTTTTTT
- | few | TRBJ2-1 | TRBV29-1 | CSVGAGPYNEQFF | TGCAGCGTTGGGGCGGGACCATACAATGAGCAGTTCTTC
- | few | TRBJ2-3 | TRBV27 | CASSFQGTDTQYF | TGTGCCAGCAGTTTCCAGGGGACAGATACGCAGTATTTT
TRBD1 | - | TRBJ2-3 | TRBV14 | CASSHMGQSTDTQYF | TGTGCCAGCAGCCATATGGGACAGAGCACAGATACGCAGTATTTT
TRBD1 | - | TRBJ2-1 | TRBV5-8 | CASSLVSQGISYNEQFF | TGTGCCAGCAGCTTGGTCTCACAGGGGATTTCCTACAATGAGCAGTTCTTC
TRBD2 | - | TRBJ2-1 | TRBV4-3 | CASSQVFGLAGNWPQYEQFF | TGCGCCAGCAGCCAAGTATTTGGACTAGCGGGAAATTGGCCACAGTATGAGCAGTTCTTC